A selection of T cell receptor beta chains follows, all from one sample in a study of response to subunit inactivated influenza vaccine. Via MiXCR, TCRdb re-called the RT-PCR reads, giving one row per CDR3 protein. The sample includes 700,000 to 800,000 distinct CDR3 sequences, approximately 17% seen only once; the top ten take roughly 10%. Sequenced here: PBMCs from blood, sampled approximately 5 days after vaccination. The receptors here all came from a man aged 45-65 years who received an inactivated influenza vaccine. CDR3s include the opening cysteine and the closing phenylalanine or tryptophan. Each record gives: J gene, clone size, D gene, V gene, CDR3 protein, CDR3 DNA. The D gene is left open where the match is weak. Expanded clones are given a class, and other clones once, few, many or no size at all.

TRBJ1-1 | many | . | TRBV12-3/TRBV12-4 | CASSLAAGLGAFF | TGTGCCAGCAGTTTAGCGGCGGGACTCGGAGCTTTCTTT
TRBJ1-1 | few | . | TRBV4-2 | CASSQKDQSLEAFF | TGTGCCAGCAGCCAAAAGGACCAATCCCTTGAAGCTTTCTTT
TRBJ2-5 | few | . | TRBV20-1 | CSAWTSWETQYF | TGCAGTGCATGGACCTCATGGGAGACCCAGTACTTC
TRBJ1-2 | . | . | TRBV5-1 | CASRGDDYGYTF | TGCGCCAGCAGAGGGGACGACTATGGCTACACCTTC
TRBJ2-2 | few | TRBD1 | TRBV24-1 | CATRSGTGETGELFF | TGTGCCACCCGGTCCGGGACAGGCGAAACCGGGGAGCTGTTTTTT
TRBJ2-1 | few | TRBD1 | TRBV5-1 | CASSYGGQGYNEQFF | TGCGCCAGCAGTTACGGGGGACAGGGGTACAATGAGCAGTTCTTC
TRBJ2-5 | few | . | TRBV29-1 | CSVEDFQGLGTQYF | TGCAGCGTTGAAGATTTTCAGGGTCTAGGGACCCAGTACTTC
TRBJ1-2 | many | . | TRBV10-3 | CAISARVGEGYTF | TGTGCCATCAGTGCCCGAGTTGGGGAGGGCTACACCTTC
TRBJ2-5 | many | TRBD1 | TRBV20-1 | CSAMRAGGRETQYF | TGCAGTGCTATGAGGGCAGGGGGCCGGGAGACCCAGTACTTC
TRBJ2-2 | . | . | TRBV5-1 | CASSLDSHGELFF | TGCGCCAGCAGCCTGGACAGTCACGGGGAGCTGTTTTTT
TRBJ2-2 | many | . | TRBV5-1 | CASRSQGGTGELFF | TGCGCCAGCAGGTCACAGGGAGGGACCGGGGAGCTGTTTTTT
TRBJ2-3 | . | . | TRBV29-1 | CSVVGDPGMSTDTQYF | TGCAGCGTTGTTGGAGATCCAGGCATGAGCACAGATACGCAGTATTTT
TRBJ2-4 | . | . | TRBV4-2 | CASSQTRTGNIQYF | TGTGCCAGCAGCCAAACCCGGACGGGGAACATTCAGTACTTC
TRBJ2-1 | few | TRBD2 | TRBV10-3 | CAITKVGLAPNNEQFF | TGTGCCATCACCAAAGTAGGACTAGCGCCGAACAATGAGCAGTTCTTC
TRBJ1-6 | . | TRBD1 | TRBV5-1 | CASSLRVSGRGHNSPLHF | TGCGCCAGCAGCTTACGTGTTTCGGGCAGGGGGCATAATTCACCCCTCCACTTT
TRBJ2-3 | . | TRBD2 | TRBV12-3/TRBV12-4 | CASTLSGGRQYF | TGTGCCAGCACCCTGTCGGGGGGGAGACAGTATTTT
TRBJ2-2 | . | . | TRBV12-3/TRBV12-4 | CASRGSGAKGTGELFF | TGTGCCAGCAGGGGATCCGGCGCCAAGGGCACCGGGGAGCTGTTTTTT